This TCR beta chain is from a study of shared clonotypes between healthy human individuals. General study results and limits: It was the non-shared clonotypes that had lower generation probabilities than clonotypes shared by all four donors. A handful of donors had about 5% of their naive CD4 clonotypes in common.

Positive CCR7 selection of CD45RO-negative cells yielded the naive CD8 cells, and terminally differentiated effector memory CD45RA+ cells were excluded. Each sample came from a Caucasian adult donor living in Nashville, Tennessee. Deep-level settings were used for running the assay. The data were produced by immunoSEQ multiplex PCR, yet TCRdb's version contains in-frame clones alone and is incomplete. Counted here are 800,000 or so clones, 96% occurring once; the ten biggest clones make up under 0.25%. The length of the CDR3 is 12 residues. V was trimmed by 7 bases and J by 10 bases, leaving 14 bases between them. Germline V gene sequence: CDR1 SNHLY, CDR2 FYNNEI. A word on this clone: Its antigen is unknown.

J is TRBJ2-1 and V is TRBV2; perhaps TRBD1 as D (6 bases). The sample comprised naive CD8+ T cells sorted from blood. This receptor was obtained from a man younger than 40 in good health. The CDR3 protein is CASKETGQEQFF. The CDR3 DNA follows: TGTGCCAGCAAAGAGACAGGCCAAGAGCAGTTCTTC.